The 4 T cell receptor beta chains presented below share a single source sample, sequenced in a study of early T cells in non-severe SARS-CoV-2 infection. TCRdb recomputed calls from the 5' RACE reads with MiXCR, one row per CDR3 protein. The table has over 60,000 distinct CDR3 sequences, about 11% seen once. Material: whole blood, obtained at baseline. Receptors were obtained from an adult who was a healthcare worker with PCR-confirmed SARS-CoV-2 infection or an uninfected control (not recorded which).

This rearrangement joins TRBV5-3 to TRBJ1-1, with a tentative D call TRBD1 (5 bases). TRBV5-3 is an open reading frame, and its role is uncertain. V shed 0 bases and J shed 0 bases, with 15 bases lying between them. This CDR3 is built from 17 residues. In nucleotides, the CDR3 is TGTGCCAGAAGCTTGGTGGGGCCCGGGGCTTTGAACACTGAAGCTTTCTTT. It translates to CARSLVGPGALNTEAFF.

At least ten counts were recorded for this clonotype. The genes are TRBV30 and TRBJ2-1; the D is unclear. Germline values: CDR1 GTSNPN, CDR2 SVGIG (reference sequence). Trimming took off 5 bases at V and 5 bases at J, with 10 bases between the two ends. This CDR3 comprises 12 residues. The DNA of the CDR3 is TGTGCCTGGGACGACTTGGACAATGAGCAGTTCTTC. Protein product: CAWDDLDNEQFF. Drawing the rest from reference TRBV30 and TRBJ2-1, the complete variable domain is SQTIHQWPATLVQPVGSPLSLECTVEGTSNPNLYWYRQAAGRGLQLLFYSVGIGQISSEVPQNLSASRPQDRQFILSSKKLLLSDSGFYLCAWDDLDNEQFFGPGTRLTVL.

The V call is TRBV11-2, the J call TRBJ1-1, with D unresolved. Trimming stripped 1 base from V and 6 bases from J, with 9 bases between. Germline CDR1 SGHAT, CDR2 FQNNGV. The CDR3 totals 13 residues. The CDR3 DNA reads as TGTGCCAGCAGCTTAGGACGTTTATCTGAAGCTTTCTTT. Translation gives CASSLGRLSEAFF.

In its sample, this clonotype was seen a few times. V and J are TRBV5-4 and TRBJ2-5; D could derive from TRBD1 or TRBD2 (5 bases each). Germline V CDR1 and CDR2: SGHNT, YYREEE (reference sequence). CDR3 size: 15 residues. The V end was cut by 0 bases, the J end by 1 base, with 10 bases between. In DNA form, the CDR3 reads TGTGCCAGCAGCTTGGCGGGGACGTTCCAAGAGACCCAGTACTTC. Protein sequence: CASSLAGTFQETQYF.